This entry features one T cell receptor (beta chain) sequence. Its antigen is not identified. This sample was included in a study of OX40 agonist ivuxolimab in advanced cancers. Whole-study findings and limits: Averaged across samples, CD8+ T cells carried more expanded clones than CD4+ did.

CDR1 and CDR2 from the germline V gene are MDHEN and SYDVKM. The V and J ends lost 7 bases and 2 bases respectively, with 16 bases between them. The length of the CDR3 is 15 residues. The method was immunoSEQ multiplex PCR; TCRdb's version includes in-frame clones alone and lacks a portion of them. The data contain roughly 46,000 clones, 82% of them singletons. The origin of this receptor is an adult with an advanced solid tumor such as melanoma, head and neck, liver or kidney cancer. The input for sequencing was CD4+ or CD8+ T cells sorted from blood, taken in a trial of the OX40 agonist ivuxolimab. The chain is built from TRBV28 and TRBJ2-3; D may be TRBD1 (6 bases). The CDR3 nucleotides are TGTGCCAGCATGGTGGCAGGGGCCACCACAGATACGCAGTATTTT. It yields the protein CASMVAGATTDTQYF.